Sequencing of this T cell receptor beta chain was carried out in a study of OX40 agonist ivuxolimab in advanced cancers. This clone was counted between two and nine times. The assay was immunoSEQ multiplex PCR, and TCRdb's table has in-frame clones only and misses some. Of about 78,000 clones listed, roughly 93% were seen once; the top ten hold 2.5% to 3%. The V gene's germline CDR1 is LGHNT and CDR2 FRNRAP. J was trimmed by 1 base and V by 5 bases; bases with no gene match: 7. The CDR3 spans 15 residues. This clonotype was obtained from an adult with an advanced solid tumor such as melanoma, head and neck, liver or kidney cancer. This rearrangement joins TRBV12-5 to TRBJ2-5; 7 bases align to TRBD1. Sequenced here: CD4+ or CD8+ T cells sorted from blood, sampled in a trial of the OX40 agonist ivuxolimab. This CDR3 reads CASGPPGQPQETQYF. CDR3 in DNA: TGTGCTAGTGGTCCGCCGGGACAGCCCCAAGAGACCCAGTACTTC.